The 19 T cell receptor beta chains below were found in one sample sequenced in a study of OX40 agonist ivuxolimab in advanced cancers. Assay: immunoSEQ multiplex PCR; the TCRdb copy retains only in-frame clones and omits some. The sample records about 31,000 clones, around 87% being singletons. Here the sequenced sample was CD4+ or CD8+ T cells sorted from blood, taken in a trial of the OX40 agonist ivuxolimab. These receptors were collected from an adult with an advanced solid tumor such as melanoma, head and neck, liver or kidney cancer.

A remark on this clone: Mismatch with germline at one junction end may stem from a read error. CDR3: CASSSGAPLYGHTF. The CDR3 DNA reads TGTGCCAGCAGCTCTGGGGCACCACTCTATGGCCACACCTTC. The J gene is TRBJ1-2, the V gene TRBV7-9; the D gene is possibly TRBD1 (5 bases). Germline CDR1 is SEHNR and CDR2 is FQNEAQ (reference sequence). This CDR3 comprises 14 residues.

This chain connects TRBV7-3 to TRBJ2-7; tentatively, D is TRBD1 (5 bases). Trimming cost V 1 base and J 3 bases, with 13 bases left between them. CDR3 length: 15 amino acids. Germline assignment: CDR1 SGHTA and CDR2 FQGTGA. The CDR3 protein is CASSLNRGQNYEQYF. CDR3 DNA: TGTGCCAGCAGCTTAAACCGCGGACAAAACTACGAGCAGTACTTC.

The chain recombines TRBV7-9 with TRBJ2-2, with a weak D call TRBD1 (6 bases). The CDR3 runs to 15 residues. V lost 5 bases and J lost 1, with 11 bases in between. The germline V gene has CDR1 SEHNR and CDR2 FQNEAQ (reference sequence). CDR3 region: CASSTDRRNTGELFF. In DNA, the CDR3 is TGTGCCAGCAGCACGGACAGAAGGAACACCGGGGAGCTGTTTTTT.

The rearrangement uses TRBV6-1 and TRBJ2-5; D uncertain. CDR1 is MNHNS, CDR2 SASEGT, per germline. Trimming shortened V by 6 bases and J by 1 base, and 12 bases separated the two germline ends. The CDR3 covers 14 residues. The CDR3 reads CASSTLNPQETQYF. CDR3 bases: TGTGCCAGCAGCACACTCAATCCCCAAGAGACCCAGTACTTC.

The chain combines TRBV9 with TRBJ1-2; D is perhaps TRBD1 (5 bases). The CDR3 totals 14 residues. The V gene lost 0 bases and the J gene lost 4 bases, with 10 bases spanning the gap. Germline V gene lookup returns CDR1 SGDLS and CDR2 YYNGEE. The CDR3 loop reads CASSVGEGFYGYTF. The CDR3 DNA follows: TGTGCCAGCAGCGTAGGGGAGGGGTTCTATGGCTACACCTTC.

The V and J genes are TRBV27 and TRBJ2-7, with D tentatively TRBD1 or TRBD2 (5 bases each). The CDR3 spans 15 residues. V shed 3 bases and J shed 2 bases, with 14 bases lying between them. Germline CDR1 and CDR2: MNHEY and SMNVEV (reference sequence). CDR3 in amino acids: CASSFRDGSTYEQYF. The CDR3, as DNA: TGTGCCAGCAGTTTTCGGGACGGATCGACCTACGAGCAGTACTTC.

The CDR3 sequence is CAIRRDRTYEQYF. CDR3 nucleotides: TGTGCCATCAGAAGGGACCGAACCTACGAGCAGTACTTC. V gene TRBV6-6 combines with J gene TRBJ2-7; D is tentatively TRBD1 or TRBD2 (5 bases each). This CDR3 has 13 residues. V was trimmed by 10 bases and J by 2 bases, leaving 15 bases between them. CDR1 MNHNY and CDR2 SVGAGI come from the germline V gene (reference sequence).

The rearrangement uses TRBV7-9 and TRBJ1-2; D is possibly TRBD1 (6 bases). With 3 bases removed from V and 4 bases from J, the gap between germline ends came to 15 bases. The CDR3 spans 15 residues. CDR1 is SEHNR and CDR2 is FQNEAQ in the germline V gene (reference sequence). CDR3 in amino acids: CASSLERQALYGYTF. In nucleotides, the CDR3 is TGTGCCAGCAGCTTGGAGAGACAGGCCCTCTATGGCTACACCTTC.

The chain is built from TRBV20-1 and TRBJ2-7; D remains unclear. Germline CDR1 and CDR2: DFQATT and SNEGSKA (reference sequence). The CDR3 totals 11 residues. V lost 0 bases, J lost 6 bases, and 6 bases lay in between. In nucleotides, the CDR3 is TGCAGTGCTAGAGATTCGGTCGAGCAGTACTTC. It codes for CSARDSVEQYF.

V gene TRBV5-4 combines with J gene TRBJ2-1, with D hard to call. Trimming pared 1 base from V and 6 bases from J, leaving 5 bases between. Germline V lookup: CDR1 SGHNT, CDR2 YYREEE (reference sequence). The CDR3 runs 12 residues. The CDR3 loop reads CASSLFTNEQFF. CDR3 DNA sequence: TGTGCCAGCAGCTTGTTTACCAATGAGCAGTTCTTC.

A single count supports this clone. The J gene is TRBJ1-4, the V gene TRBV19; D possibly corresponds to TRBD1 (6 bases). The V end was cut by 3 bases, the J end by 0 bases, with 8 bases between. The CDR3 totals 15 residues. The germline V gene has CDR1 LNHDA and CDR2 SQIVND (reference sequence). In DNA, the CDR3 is TGTGCCAGTAGTATCCGACAGGCAACTAATGAAAAACTGTTTTTT. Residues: CASSIRQATNEKLFF.

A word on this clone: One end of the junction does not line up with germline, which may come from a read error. The DNA for the CDR3 is TGTGCTAGCAGCTTATACAGAGGGGACAGGCCTCAAGAGACCCAGTACTTC. This translates into CASSLYRGDRPQETQYF. The chain uses TRBV7-7 and TRBJ2-5; the match to TRBD1 covers 8 bases. The CDR3 is 17 amino acids. From germline, CDR1 is SSHAT and CDR2 FNYEAQ (reference sequence).

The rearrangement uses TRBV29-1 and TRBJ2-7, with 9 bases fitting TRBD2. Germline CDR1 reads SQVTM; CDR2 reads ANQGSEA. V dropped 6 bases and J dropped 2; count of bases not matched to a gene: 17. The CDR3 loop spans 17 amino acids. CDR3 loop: CSVEPGLARNIAYEQYF. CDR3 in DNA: TGCAGCGTCGAGCCGGGACTAGCAAGAAACATTGCCTACGAGCAGTACTTC.

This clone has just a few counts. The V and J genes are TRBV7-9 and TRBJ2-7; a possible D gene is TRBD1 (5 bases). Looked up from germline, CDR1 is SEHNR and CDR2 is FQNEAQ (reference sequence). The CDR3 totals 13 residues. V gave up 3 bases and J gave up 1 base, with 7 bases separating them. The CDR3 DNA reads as TGTGCCAGCAGCTTGGACACGTCCTACGAGCAGTACTTC. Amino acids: CASSLDTSYEQYF.

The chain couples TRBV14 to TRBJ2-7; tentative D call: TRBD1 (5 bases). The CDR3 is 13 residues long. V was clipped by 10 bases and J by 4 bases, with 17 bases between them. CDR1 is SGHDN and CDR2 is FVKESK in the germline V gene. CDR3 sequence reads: CAKRGRAKYEQYF. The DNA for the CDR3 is TGTGCCAAAAGGGGCAGGGCGAAATACGAGCAGTACTTC.

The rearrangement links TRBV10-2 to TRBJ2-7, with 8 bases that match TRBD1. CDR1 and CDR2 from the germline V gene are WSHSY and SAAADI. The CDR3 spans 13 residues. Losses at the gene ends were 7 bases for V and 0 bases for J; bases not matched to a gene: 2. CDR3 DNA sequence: TGCGCCAGCATGGACAGGGCCTCCTACGAGCAGTACTTC. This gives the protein CASMDRASYEQYF.

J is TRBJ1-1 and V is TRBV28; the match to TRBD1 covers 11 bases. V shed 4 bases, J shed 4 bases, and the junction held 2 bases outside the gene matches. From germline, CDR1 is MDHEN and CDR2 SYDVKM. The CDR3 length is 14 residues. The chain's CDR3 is CASSSGTGGTEAFF. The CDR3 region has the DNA TGTGCCAGCAGTTCCGGGACAGGGGGCACTGAAGCTTTCTTT.

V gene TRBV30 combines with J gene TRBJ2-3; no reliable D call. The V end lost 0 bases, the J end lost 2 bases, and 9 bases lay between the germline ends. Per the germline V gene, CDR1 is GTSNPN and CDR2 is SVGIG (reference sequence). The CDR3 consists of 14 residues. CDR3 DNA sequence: TGTGCCTGGAGTGTAGTAGGGAACACAGATACGCAGTATTTT. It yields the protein CAWSVVGNTDTQYF.

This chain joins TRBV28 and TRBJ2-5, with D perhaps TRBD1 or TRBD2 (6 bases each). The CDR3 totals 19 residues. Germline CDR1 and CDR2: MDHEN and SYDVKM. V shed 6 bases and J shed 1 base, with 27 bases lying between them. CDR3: CASSPTDTRRGSPQETQYF. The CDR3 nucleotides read TGTGCCAGCAGCCCTACCGACACCCGGAGGGGGAGCCCCCAAGAGACCCAGTACTTC.